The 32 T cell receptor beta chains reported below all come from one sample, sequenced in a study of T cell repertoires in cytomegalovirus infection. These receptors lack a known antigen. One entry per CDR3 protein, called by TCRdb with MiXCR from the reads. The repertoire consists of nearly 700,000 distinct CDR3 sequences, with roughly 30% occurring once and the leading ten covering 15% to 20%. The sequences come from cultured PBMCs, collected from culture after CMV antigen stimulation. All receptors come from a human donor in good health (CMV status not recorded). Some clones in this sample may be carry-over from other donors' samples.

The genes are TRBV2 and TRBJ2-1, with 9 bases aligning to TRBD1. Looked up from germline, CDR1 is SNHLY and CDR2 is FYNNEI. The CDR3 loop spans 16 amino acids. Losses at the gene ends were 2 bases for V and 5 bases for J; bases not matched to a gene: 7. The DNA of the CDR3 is TGTGCCAGCAGTGAAAGGCGTCGGACAGGGGACAATGAGCAGTTCTTC. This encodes CASSERRRTGDNEQFF.

The CDR3 reads CASGNSRDRGYPTEGEQYF. The CDR3 DNA sequence: TGTGCCAGCGGAAATTCCAGGGACAGGGGGTATCCCACTGAGGGCGAGCAGTACTTC. The V and J genes are TRBV12-3 or TRBV12-4 and TRBJ2-7; 11 nucleotides line up with TRBD1. The junction had 24 bases not matched to a gene; V was cut back by 8 bases and J by 6 bases. This CDR3 has 19 residues.

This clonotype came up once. The CDR3 coding sequence is TGCAGTGCTAGTATCAGCGACGGTGAGCCCCAGCATTTT. This translates into CSASISDGEPQHF. The chain carries TRBV20-1 and TRBJ1-5; D gene unclear. The V end was cut by 3 bases, the J end by 8 bases, with 14 bases between. The germline gives CDR1 DFQATT, CDR2 SNEGSKA (reference sequence). The CDR3 is made up of 13 amino acids.

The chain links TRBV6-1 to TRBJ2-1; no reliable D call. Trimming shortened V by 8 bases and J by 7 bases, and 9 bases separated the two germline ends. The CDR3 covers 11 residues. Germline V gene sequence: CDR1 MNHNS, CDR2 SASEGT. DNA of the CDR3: TGTGCCAGCTGGCGTGGGAATGAGCAGTTCTTC. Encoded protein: CASWRGNEQFF.

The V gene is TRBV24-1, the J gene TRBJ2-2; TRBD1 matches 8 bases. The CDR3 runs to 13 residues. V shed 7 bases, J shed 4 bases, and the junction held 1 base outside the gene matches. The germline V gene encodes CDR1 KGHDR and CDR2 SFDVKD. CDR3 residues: CATRDRVTGELFF. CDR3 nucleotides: TGTGCCACCAGGGACAGGGTCACCGGGGAGCTGTTTTTT.

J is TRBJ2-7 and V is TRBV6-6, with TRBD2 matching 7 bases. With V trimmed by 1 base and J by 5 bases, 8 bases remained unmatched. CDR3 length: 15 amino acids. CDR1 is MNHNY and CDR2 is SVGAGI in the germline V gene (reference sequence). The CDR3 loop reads CASSYWEGLANEQYF. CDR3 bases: TGTGCCAGCAGTTACTGGGAGGGCCTCGCGAACGAGCAGTACTTC.

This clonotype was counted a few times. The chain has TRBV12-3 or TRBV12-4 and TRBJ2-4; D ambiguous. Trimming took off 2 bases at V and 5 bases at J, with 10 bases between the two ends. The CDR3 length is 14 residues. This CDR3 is CASSLRYTQNIQYF. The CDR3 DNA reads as TGTGCCAGCAGTTTACGCTATACCCAAAACATTCAGTACTTC.

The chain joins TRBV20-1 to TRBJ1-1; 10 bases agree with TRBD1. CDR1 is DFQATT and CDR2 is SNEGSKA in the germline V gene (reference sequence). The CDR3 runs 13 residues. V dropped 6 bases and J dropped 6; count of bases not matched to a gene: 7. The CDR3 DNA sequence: TGCAGTGCACCGACAGGGGGCCGAGCTGAAGCTTTCTTT. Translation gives CSAPTGGRAEAFF.

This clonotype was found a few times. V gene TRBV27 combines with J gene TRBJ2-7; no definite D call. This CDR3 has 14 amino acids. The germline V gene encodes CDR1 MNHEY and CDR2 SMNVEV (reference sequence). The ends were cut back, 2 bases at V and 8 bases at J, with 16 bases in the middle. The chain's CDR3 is CASSLEPGGVQQYF. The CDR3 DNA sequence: TGTGCCAGCAGTTTAGAACCGGGCGGAGTGCAGCAGTACTTC.

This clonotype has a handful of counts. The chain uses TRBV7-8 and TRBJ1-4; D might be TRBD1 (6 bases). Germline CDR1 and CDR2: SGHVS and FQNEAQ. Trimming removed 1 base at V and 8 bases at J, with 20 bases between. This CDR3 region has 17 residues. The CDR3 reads CASSLGVNPGGREKLFF. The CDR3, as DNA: TGTGCCAGCAGCTTAGGGGTTAATCCGGGGGGCCGAGAAAAACTGTTTTTT.

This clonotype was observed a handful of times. CDR3 loop: CASSQAALGRGDNEQFF. CDR3 bases: TGCGCCAGCAGCCAAGCCGCCCTAGGCCGGGGGGACAATGAGCAGTTCTTC. V is TRBV4-3 and J is TRBJ2-1; the match to TRBD2 covers 7 bases. From germline, CDR1 is LGHNA and CDR2 YSLEER. The trim removed 1 base at V and 5 bases at J, leaving 11 bases unmatched. This CDR3 has 17 residues.

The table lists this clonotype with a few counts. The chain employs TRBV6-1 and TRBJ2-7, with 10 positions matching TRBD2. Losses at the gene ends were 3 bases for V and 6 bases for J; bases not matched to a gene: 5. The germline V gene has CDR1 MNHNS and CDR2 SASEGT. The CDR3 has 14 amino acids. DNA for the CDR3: TGTGCCAGCAGTGAGGTAGCGGGGGGCCTCGAGCAGTACTTC. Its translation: CASSEVAGGLEQYF.

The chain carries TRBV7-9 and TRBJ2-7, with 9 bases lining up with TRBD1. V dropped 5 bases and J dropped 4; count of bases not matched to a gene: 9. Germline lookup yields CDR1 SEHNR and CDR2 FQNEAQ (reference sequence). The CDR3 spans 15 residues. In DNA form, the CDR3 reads TGTGCCAGCAGCCGCATGGACAGGGGAGTATACGAGCAGTACTTC. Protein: CASSRMDRGVYEQYF.

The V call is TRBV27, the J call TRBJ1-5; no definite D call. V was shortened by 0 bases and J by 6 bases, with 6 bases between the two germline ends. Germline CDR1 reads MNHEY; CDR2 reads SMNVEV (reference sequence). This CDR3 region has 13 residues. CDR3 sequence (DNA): TGTGCCAGCAGTTTATCCGTAGCTCAGCCCCAGCATTTT. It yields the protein CASSLSVAQPQHF.

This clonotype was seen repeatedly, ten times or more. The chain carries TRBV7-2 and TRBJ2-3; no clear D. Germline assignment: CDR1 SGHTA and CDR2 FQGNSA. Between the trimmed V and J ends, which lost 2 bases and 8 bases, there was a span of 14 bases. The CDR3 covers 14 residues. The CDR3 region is CASSLHVSPITQYF. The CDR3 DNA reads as TGTGCCAGCAGCTTACATGTTTCGCCGATTACGCAGTATTTT.

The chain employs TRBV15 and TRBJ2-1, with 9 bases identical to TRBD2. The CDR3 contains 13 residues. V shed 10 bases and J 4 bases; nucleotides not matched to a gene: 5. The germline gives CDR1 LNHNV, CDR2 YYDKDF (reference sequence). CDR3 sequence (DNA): TGTGCCATTAGCGGGAGCGCGTACAATGAGCAGTTCTTC. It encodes CAISGSAYNEQFF. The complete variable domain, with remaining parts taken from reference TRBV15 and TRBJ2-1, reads DAMVIQNPRYQVTQFGKPVTLSCSQTLNHNVMYWYQQKSSQAPKLLFHYYDKDFNNEADTPDNFQSRRPNTSFCFLDIRSPGLGDTAMYLCAISGSAYNEQFFGPGTRLTVL.

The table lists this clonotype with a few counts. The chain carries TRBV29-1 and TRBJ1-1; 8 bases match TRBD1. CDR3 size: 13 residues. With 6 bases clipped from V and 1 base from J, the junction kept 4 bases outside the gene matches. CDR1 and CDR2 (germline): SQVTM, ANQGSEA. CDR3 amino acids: CSVDRGQNTEAFF. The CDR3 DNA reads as TGCAGCGTCGACAGGGGCCAGAACACTGAAGCTTTCTTT.

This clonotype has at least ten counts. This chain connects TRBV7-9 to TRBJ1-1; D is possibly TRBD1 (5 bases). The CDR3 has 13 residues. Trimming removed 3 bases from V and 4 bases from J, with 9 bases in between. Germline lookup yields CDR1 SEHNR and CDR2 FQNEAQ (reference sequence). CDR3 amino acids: CASSLGGVTEAFF. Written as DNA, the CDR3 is TGTGCCAGCAGCTTGGGAGGGGTCACTGAAGCTTTCTTT.

The CDR3 here is CASSPQGDPNQPQHF. CDR3 sequence (DNA): TGTGCCAGCTCACCACAAGGGGACCCCAATCAGCCCCAGCATTTT. This chain connects TRBV18 to TRBJ1-5, with D maybe TRBD1 (5 bases). V lost 1 base, J lost 3 bases, and 10 bases lay in between. Germline loops: CDR1 KGHSH, CDR2 LQKENI. The CDR3 contains 15 residues.

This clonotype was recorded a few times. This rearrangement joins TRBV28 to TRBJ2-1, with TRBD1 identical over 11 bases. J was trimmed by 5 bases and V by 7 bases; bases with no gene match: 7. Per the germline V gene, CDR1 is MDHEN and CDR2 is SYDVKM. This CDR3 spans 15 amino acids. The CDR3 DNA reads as TGTGCCAGCATAGGACAGGGGGCGTTGGACAATGAGCAGTTCTTC. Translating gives CASIGQGALDNEQFF.

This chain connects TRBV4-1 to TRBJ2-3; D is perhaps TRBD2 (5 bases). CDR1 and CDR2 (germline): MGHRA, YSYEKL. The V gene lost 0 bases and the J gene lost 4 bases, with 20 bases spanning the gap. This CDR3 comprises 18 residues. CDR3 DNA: TGCGCCAGCAGCCAAGATAGAAATTCGGGAAACCCCCCAGATACGCAGTATTTT. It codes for CASSQDRNSGNPPDTQYF.

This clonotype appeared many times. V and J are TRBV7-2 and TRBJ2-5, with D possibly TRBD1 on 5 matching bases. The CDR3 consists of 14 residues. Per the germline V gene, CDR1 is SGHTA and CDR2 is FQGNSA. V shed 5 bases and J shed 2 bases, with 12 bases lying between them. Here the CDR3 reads CASSADTPQETQYF. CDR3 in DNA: TGTGCCAGCAGCGCGGACACCCCGCAAGAGACCCAGTACTTC.

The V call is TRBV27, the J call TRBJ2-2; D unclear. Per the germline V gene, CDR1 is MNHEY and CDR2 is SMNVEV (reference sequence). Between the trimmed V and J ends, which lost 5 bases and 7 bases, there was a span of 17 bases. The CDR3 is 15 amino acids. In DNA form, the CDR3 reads TGTGCCAGCAGTCACCTCTACGGTGGGGACGGGGAGCTGTTTTTT. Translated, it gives CASSHLYGGDGELFF.

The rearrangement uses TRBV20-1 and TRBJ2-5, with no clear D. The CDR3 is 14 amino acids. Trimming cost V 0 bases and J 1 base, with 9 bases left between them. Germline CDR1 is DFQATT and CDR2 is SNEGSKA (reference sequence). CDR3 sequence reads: CSARDPRVQETQYF. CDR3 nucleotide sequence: TGCAGTGCTAGAGATCCCCGGGTCCAAGAGACCCAGTACTTC.

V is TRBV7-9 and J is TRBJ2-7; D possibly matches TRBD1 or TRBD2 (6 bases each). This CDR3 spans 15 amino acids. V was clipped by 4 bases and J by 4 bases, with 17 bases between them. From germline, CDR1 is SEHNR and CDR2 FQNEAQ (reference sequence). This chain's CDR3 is CASSSGTQGSYEQYF. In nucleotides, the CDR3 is TGTGCCAGCAGCTCGGGGACTCAGGGGTCTTACGAGCAGTACTTC.

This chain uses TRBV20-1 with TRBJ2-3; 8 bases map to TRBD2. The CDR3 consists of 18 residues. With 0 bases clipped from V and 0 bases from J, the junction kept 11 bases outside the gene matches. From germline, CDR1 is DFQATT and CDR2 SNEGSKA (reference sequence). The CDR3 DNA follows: TGCAGTGCTAGAGATCCGGGACTAGTCGGGGGTAGCACAGATACGCAGTATTTT. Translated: CSARDPGLVGGSTDTQYF.

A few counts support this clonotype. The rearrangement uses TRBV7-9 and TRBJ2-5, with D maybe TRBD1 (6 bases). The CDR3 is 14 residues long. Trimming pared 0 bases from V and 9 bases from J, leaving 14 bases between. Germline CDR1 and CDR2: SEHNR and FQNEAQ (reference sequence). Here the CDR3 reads CASSLAQQGTAQYF. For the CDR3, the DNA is TGTGCCAGCAGCTTAGCTCAACAGGGAACGGCCCAGTACTTC.

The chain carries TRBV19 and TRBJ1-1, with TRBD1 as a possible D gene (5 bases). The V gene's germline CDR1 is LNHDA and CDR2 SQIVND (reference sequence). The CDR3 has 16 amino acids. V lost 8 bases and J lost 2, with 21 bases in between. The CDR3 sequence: CASYSPGEGVNTEAFF. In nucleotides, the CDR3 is TGTGCCAGTTACTCACCGGGGGAGGGAGTTAACACTGAAGCTTTCTTT.

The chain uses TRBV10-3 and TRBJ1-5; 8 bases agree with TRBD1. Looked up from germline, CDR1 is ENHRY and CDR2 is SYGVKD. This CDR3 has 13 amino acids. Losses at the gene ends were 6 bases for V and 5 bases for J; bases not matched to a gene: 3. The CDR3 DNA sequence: TGTGCCATCAGGGACAGGGAGGATCAGCCCCAGCATTTT. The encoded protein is CAIRDREDQPQHF.

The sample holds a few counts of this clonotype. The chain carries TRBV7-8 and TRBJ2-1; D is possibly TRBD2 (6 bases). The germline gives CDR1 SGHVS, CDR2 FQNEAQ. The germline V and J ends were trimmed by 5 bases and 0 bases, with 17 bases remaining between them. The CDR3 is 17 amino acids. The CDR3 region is CASSPIGSTSSYNEQFF. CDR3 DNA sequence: TGTGCCAGCAGCCCTATCGGGAGTACGAGCTCCTACAATGAGCAGTTCTTC.

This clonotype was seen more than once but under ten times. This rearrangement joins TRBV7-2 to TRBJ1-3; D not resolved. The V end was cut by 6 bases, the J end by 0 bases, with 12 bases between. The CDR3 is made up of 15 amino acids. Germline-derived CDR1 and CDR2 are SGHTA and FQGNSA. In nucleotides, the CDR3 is TGTGCCAGCAGTCCTGCTCGCGGCTCTGGAAACACCATATATTTT. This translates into CASSPARGSGNTIYF.

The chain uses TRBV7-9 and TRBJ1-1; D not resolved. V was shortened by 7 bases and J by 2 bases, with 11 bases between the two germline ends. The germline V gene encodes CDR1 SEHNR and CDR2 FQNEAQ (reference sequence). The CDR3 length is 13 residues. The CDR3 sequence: CASKGWGNTEAFF. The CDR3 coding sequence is TGTGCCAGCAAGGGATGGGGTAACACTGAAGCTTTCTTT.